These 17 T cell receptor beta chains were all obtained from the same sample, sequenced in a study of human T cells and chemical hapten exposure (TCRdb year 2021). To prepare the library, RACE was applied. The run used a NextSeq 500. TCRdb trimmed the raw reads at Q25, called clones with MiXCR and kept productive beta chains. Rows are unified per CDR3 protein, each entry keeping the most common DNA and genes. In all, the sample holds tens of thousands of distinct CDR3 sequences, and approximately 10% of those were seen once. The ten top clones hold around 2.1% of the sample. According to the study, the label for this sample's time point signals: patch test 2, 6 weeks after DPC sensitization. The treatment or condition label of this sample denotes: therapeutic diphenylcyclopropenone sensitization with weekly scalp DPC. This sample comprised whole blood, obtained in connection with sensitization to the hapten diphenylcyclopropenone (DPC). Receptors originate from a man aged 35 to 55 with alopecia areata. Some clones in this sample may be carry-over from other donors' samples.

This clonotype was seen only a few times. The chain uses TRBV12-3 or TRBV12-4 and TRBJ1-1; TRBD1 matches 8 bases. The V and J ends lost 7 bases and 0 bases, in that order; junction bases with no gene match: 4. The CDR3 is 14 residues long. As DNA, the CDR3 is TGTGCCAGCACTCAGACAGGGGTGAACACTGAAGCTTTCTTT. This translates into CASTQTGVNTEAFF.

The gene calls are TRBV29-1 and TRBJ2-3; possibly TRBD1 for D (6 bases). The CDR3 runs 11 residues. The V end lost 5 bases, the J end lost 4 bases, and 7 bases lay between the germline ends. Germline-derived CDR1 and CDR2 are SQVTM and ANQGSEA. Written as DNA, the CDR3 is TGCAGCGTTCAGGGGTCAGATACGCAGTATTTT. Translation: CSVQGSDTQYF.

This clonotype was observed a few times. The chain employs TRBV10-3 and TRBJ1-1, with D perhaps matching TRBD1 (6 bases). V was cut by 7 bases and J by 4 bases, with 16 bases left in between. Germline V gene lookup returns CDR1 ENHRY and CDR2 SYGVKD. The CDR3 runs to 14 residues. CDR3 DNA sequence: TGTGCCATCACACAGGGTGGGCAGAGCACTGAAGCTTTCTTT. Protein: CAITQGGQSTEAFF.

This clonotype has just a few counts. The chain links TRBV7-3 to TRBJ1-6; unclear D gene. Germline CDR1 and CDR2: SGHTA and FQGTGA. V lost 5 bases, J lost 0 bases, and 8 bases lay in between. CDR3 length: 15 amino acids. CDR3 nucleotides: TGTGCCAGCAGCCTCGGAAGCTCCTATAATTCACCCCTCCACTTT. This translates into CASSLGSSYNSPLHF.

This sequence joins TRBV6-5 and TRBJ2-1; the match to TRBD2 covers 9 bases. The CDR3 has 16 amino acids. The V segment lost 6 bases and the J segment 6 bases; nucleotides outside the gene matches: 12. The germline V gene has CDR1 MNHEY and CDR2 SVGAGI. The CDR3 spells CASRSRRLAGPNEQFF. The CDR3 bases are TGTGCCAGCAGGAGCCGACGGCTAGCGGGACCCAATGAGCAGTTCTTC.

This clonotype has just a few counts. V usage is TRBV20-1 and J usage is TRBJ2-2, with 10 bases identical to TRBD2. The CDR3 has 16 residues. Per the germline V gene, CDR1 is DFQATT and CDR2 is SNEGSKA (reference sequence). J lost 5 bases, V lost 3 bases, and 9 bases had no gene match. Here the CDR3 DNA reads TGCAGTGCTAGCCCCCCTAGCGGGAGACGAACCGGGGAGCTGTTTTTT. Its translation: CSASPPSGRRTGELFF.

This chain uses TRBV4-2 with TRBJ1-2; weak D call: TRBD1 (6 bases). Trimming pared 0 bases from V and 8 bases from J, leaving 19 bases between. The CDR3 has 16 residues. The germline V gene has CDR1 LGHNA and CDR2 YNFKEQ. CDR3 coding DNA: TGTGCCAGCAGCCAAGAGGGAGGGGGTCGGGTCGGAGGCTACACCTTC. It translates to CASSQEGGGRVGGYTF.

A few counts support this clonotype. CDR3 DNA sequence: TGCGCCAGCACGTCGGCTAGCGGGAGTGGGTATAATGAGCAGTTCTTC. Protein: CASTSASGSGYNEQFF. V usage is TRBV4-1 and J usage is TRBJ2-1, with TRBD2 matching 10 bases. CDR3 size: 16 residues. The germline V gene encodes CDR1 MGHRA and CDR2 YSYEKL. V shed 7 bases, J shed 7 bases, and the junction held 13 bases outside the gene matches.

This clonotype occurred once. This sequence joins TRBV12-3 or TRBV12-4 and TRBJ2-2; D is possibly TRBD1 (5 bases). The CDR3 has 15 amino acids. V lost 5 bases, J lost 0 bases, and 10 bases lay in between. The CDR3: CASSRQPPNTGELFF. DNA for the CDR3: TGTGCCAGCAGTCGACAGCCTCCGAACACCGGGGAGCTGTTTTTT.

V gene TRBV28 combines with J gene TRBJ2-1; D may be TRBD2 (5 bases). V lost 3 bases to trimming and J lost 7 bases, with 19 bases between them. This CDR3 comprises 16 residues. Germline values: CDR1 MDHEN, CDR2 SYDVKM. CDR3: CASSFLNLRGGNEQFF. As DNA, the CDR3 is TGTGCCAGCAGTTTCCTTAATCTACGGGGTGGGAATGAGCAGTTCTTC.

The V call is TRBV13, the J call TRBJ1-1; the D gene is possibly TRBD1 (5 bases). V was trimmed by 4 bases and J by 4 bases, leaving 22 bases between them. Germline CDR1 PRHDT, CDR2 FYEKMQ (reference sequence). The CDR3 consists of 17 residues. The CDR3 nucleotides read TGTGCCAGCAGCTCACAAGGAGGGGCTCAAAGAGTCACTGAAGCTTTCTTT. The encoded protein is CASSSQGGAQRVTEAFF.

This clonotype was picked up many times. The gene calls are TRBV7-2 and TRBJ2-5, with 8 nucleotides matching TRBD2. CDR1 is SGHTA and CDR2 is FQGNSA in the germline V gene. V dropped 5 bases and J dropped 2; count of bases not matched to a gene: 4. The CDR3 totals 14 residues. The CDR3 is CASSVTSGQETQYF. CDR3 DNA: TGTGCCAGCAGCGTCACTAGCGGACAAGAGACCCAGTACTTC.

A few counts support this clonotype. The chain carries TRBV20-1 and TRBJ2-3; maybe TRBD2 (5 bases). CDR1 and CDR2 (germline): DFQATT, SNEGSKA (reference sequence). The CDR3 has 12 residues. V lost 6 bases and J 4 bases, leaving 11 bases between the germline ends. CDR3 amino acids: CSATEASDTQYF. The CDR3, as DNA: TGCAGTGCAACGGAGGCATCAGATACGCAGTATTTT.

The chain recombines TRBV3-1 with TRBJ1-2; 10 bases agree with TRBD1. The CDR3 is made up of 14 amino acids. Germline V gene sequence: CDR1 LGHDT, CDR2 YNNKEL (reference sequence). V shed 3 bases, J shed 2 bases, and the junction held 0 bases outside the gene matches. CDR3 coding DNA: TGTGCCAGCAGCCAGGACAGGGGGAACTATGGCTACACCTTC. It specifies CASSQDRGNYGYTF.

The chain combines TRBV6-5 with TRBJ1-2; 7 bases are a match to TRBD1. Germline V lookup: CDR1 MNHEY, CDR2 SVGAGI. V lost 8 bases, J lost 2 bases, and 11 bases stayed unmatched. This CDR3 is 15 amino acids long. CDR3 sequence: CASGSSTGTNYGYTF. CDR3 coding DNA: TGTGCCAGCGGCTCCTCGACAGGGACAAACTATGGCTACACCTTC.

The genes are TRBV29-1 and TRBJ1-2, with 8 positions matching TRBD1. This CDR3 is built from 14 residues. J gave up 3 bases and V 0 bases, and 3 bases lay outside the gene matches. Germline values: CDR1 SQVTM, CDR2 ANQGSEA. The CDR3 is CSVEEQGEYYGYTF. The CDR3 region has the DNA TGCAGCGTTGAAGAACAGGGGGAGTACTATGGCTACACCTTC.

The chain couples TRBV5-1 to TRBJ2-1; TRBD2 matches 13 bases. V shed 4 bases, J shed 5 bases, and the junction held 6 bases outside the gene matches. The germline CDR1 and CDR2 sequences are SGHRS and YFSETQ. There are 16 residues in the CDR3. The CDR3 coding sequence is TGCGCCAGCAGCCCACTAGCGGGAGGGCCTAACAATGAGCAGTTCTTC. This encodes CASSPLAGGPNNEQFF. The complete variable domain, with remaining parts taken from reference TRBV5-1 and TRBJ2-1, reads KAGVTQTPRYLIKTRGQQVTLSCSPISGHRSVSWYQQTPGQGLQFLFEYFSETQRNKGNFPGRFSGRQFSNSRSEMNVSTLELGDSALYLCASSPLAGGPNNEQFFGPGTRLTVL.